This entry lists 12 T cell receptor beta chains sequenced from one sample in a study of metastatic and nonmetastatic thyroid tumors. TCRdb re-called the PCR reads with MiXCR. Of some 25,000 clones in the sample, less than 25% are singletons; the top ten hold approximately 30%. No patient had received any treatment before thyroid surgery. The sequencing input was blood. The receptors come from a male donor with papillary thyroid cancer or a benign thyroid nodule (not recorded which). Some clones in this sample may be carry-over from other donors' samples.

The table lists this clone with many counts. The genes are TRBV9 and TRBJ2-5; TRBD2 is a possible D gene (6 bases). This CDR3 has 16 residues. V was trimmed by 0 bases and J by 1 base, leaving 13 bases between them. From germline, CDR1 is SGDLS and CDR2 YYNGEE. The CDR3 region is CASSVDGGPIQETQYF. The CDR3 region has the DNA TGTGCCAGCAGCGTAGACGGGGGACCCATCCAAGAGACCCAGTACTTC.

Regarding this clone: Since a much larger clone is just one base distant, this may be a read error. The J gene is TRBJ2-3, the V gene TRBV27, with 7 bases that match TRBD1. The CDR3 is 14 residues long. Germline assignment: CDR1 MNHEY and CDR2 SMNVEV (reference sequence). The CDR3 nucleotides read TGTGCCAGTACCAGGGGGAGTGGCACAGGTACGCAGTATTTT. Translation gives CASTRGSGTGTQYF.

Points on this clone: The junction and the germline gene differ at one end; a read error may be behind it. The chain has TRBV7-2 and TRBJ1-3; 7 positions agree with TRBD1. The germline CDR1 and CDR2 sequences are SGHTA and FQGNSA. The CDR3 is 15 residues long. The CDR3 region has the DNA TGTGGCAGCAGCGGACGGGACAGCACTGGACACACCATATATTTT. The encoded protein is CGSSGRDSTGHTIYF.

With regard to this clone: A clone one base away is much larger, so this may be a read error. The rearrangement uses TRBV11-1 and TRBJ1-2; 7 nucleotides line up with TRBD1. Germline assignment: CDR1 SGHAT and CDR2 FQDESV (reference sequence). The CDR3 is 16 residues long. The CDR3 DNA is TGTGCCAGCAGCCCCCGGGGAGGGGGCGGGGACGATGGCCACACCTTC. Its translation: CASSPRGGGGDDGHTF. Together with reference TRBV11-1 and TRBJ1-2, the CDR3 gives the full variable domain: EAEVAQSPRYKITEKSQAVAFWCDPISGHATLYWYRQILGQGPELLVQFQDESVVDDSQLPKDRFSAERLKGVDSTLKIQPAELGDSAMYLCASSPRGGGGDDGHTFGSGTRLTVV.

In its sample, this clone was seen many times. The J gene is TRBJ1-4, the V gene TRBV5-6; D is perhaps TRBD1 (5 bases). V dropped 4 bases and J dropped 4 bases, with 14 bases sitting between them. CDR1 and CDR2 from the germline V gene are SGHDT and YYEEEE. CDR3 size: 15 residues. The CDR3 here is CASSQKAGINEKLFF. The CDR3 DNA reads as TGTGCCAGCAGCCAGAAGGCAGGGATTAATGAAAAACTGTTTTTT. Supplemented by reference TRBV5-6 and TRBJ1-4, the full variable domain reads DAGVTQSPTHLIKTRGQQVTLRCSPKSGHDTVSWYQQALGQGPQFIFQYYEEEERQRGNFPDRFSGHQFPNYSSELNVNALLLGDSALYLCASSQKAGINEKLFFGSGTQLSVL.

This clone was recorded many times. V and J are TRBV5-8 and TRBJ1-1; 12 bases agree with TRBD1. Trimming removed 0 bases from V and 4 bases from J; junction bases left unmatched: 4. There are 16 residues in the CDR3. CDR1 is SGHTS and CDR2 is YDEGEE in the germline V gene. The CDR3 DNA follows: TGTGCCAGCAGCTTGGTGGGACAGGGGGCAGGCACTGAAGCTTTCTTT. Protein sequence: CASSLVGQGAGTEAFF.

The V and J genes are TRBV9 and TRBJ2-1; 7 bases fit TRBD2. J was trimmed by 1 base and V by 0 bases; bases with no gene match: 4. CDR1 is SGDLS, CDR2 YYNGEE, per germline. The CDR3 has 16 amino acids. The CDR3 region is CASSVAAGASYNEQFF. The CDR3 region has the DNA TGTGCCAGCAGCGTAGCTGCGGGAGCTTCCTACAATGAGCAGTTCTTC.

In the case of this clone: The junction does not match germline at one end; this may be a read error. The chain employs TRBV11-1 and TRBJ2-1, with 10 bases identical to TRBD2. CDR1 SGHAT and CDR2 FQDESV come from the germline V gene (reference sequence). The CDR3 has 16 residues. The CDR3: CGSSLALAGASNEQFF. The DNA for the CDR3 is TGTGGCAGCAGCTTAGCGCTAGCGGGAGCCTCCAATGAGCAGTTCTTC. Full variable domain (outside the CDR3, taken from reference TRBV11-1 and TRBJ2-1): EAEVAQSPRYKITEKSQAVAFWCDPISGHATLYWYRQILGQGPELLVQFQDESVVDDSQLPKDRFSAERLKGVDSTLKIQPAELGDSAMYLCGSSLALAGASNEQFFGPGTRLTVL.

In its sample, this clone was seen a few times. This chain joins TRBV20-1 and TRBJ2-1, with D perhaps matching TRBD1 (6 bases). From germline, CDR1 is DFQATT and CDR2 SNEGSKA (reference sequence). The germline V and J ends were trimmed by 6 bases and 4 bases, with 16 bases remaining between them. The CDR3 extends over 14 amino acids. CDR3 bases: TGCAGTGCCCAACAACGGGACACATACAATGAGCAGTTCTTC. It codes for CSAQQRDTYNEQFF.

At least ten counts were recorded for this clone. V and J are TRBV24-1 and TRBJ2-5; 10 bases align to TRBD1. The CDR3 has 17 residues. V was pared by 0 bases and J by 4 bases, with 7 bases of the junction left unmatched. From germline, CDR1 is KGHDR and CDR2 SFDVKD. The CDR3 DNA reads TGTGCCACCAGTGATTTGTTGGGACAGGGGAAGGGAGAGACCCAGTACTTC. Translation gives CATSDLLGQGKGETQYF.

In its sample, this clone was seen many times. Other DNA sequences in this sample translate to the same CDR3. The chain employs TRBV20-1 and TRBJ2-3; 9 positions match TRBD2. Trimming took 6 bases from V and 3 from J; bases not matched to a gene: 7. There are 14 residues in the CDR3. Per germline, CDR1 DFQATT and CDR2 SNEGSKA (reference sequence). This CDR3 reads CSAPQAGGTDTQYF. The CDR3 DNA reads as TGCAGTGCCCCCCAGGCGGGGGGGACAGATACGCAGTATTTT.

Ten or more counts support this clone. The rearrangement joins TRBV20-1 to TRBJ2-1, with D uncertain. This CDR3 comprises 15 residues. Germline V gene lookup returns CDR1 DFQATT and CDR2 SNEGSKA (reference sequence). Between the trimmed V and J ends, which lost 1 base and 6 bases, there was a span of 16 bases. CDR3 bases: TGCAGTGCTAGAGCGCCACCCCCCCTGGGCAATGAGCAGTTCTTC. Translation: CSARAPPPLGNEQFF.